These T cell receptor beta chains were read from a single sample in a study of T cells in Graves' hyperthyroidism and ophthalmopathy. MiXCR, run by TCRdb on the multiplex PCR reads, gives a single entry per CDR3 protein. The sample gives about 560,000 distinct CDR3 sequences, around 15% of which show up once; approximately 15% is in the top ten. Sequenced input: blood. The origin of the receptors is a woman aged 40 to 55 with Graves' hyperthyroidism. Each CDR3 is given with its conserved first and last residue. The D gene is left open where the match is weak. Clone size, where shown, is once, few, many, or a class for clones that have expanded.

TRBV18	-	many	TRBJ1-2	CASSEEDYGYTF	TGTGCCAGCTCCGAGGAGGACTATGGCTACACCTTC
TRBV5-1	-	many	TRBJ1-3	CASSLSAAGNTIYF	TGCGCCAGCAGCTTGTCAGCAGCTGGAAACACCATATATTTT
TRBV28	-	few	TRBJ2-1	CASSVGGGGGNEQFF	TGTGCCAGCAGTGTGGGGGGAGGGGGCGGCAATGAGCAGTTCTTC
TRBV12-3/TRBV12-4	-	many	TRBJ1-1	CASSLASGLNTEAFF	TGTGCCAGCAGTTTAGCCTCCGGGCTGAACACTGAAGCTTTCTTT
TRBV12-3/TRBV12-4	-	many	TRBJ1-6	CASSLSGVSPLHF	TGTGCCAGCAGTTTATCGGGGGTTTCACCCCTCCACTTT
TRBV29-1	-	-	TRBJ2-2	CSVAQDTGELFF	TGCAGCGTTGCTCAGGACACCGGGGAGCTGTTTTTT
TRBV2	-	-	TRBJ2-5	CASRGRDLWETQYF	TGTGCCAGCAGGGGGCGGGACCTTTGGGAGACCCAGTACTTC
TRBV20-1	TRBD2	-	TRBJ2-1	CSARVGAGTKSYNGQFF	TGCAGTGCTAGAGTTGGAGCGGGAACTAAGTCCTACAATGGGCAGTTCTTC
TRBV30	-	-	TRBJ1-2	CAWSVRVRGGYGYTF	TGTGCCTGGAGCGTAAGGGTACGGGGAGGCTATGGCTACACCTTC
TRBV14	-	many	TRBJ1-1	CASSQFPVNTEAFF	TGTGCCAGCAGCCAATTTCCCGTGAACACTGAAGCTTTCTTT
TRBV7-9	-	once	TRBJ2-1	CASSHAGATYNEQFF	TGTGCCAGCAGCCACGCTGGGGCTACCTACAATGAGCAGTTCTTC
TRBV5-5	-	few	TRBJ1-1	CASSWEWGTNTEAFF	TGTGCCAGCAGCTGGGAGTGGGGGACGAACACTGAAGCTTTCTTT
TRBV7-2	-	many	TRBJ2-1	CASSLDGGRGPYEQFF	TGTGCCAGCAGCTTAGACGGGGGCAGGGGACCGTATGAGCAGTTCTTC
TRBV7-8	TRBD2	-	TRBJ2-1	CASSRGEYEQFF	TGTGCCAGCAGCCGGGGGGAGTATGAGCAGTTCTTC
TRBV7-2	-	few	TRBJ1-5	CASSRDPGRGEPQHF	TGTGCCAGCAGTCGAGACCCAGGGAGAGGGGAGCCCCAGCATTTT
TRBV20-1	TRBD2	few	TRBJ2-2	CSARRGLAGGPSLTGELFF	TGCAGTGCTAGACGAGGACTAGCGGGAGGGCCTTCTCTTACCGGGGAGCTGTTTTTT
TRBV12-3/TRBV12-4	TRBD1	-	TRBJ2-3	CASRAFRTGGTDTQYF	TGTGCCAGCAGAGCCTTTAGGACAGGAGGTACAGATACGCAGTATTTT
TRBV10-3	TRBD1	few	TRBJ1-1	CAISTGQGAAEAFF	TGTGCCATCAGCACAGGACAGGGGGCCGCTGAAGCTTTCTTT
TRBV27	-	few	TRBJ2-7	CASTPSAVGSYEQYF	TGTGCCAGCACCCCTAGTGCGGTGGGCTCCTACGAGCAGTACTTC
TRBV28	-	many	TRBJ1-2	CASSREPNGYTF	TGTGCCAGCAGCCGGGAGCCCAATGGCTACACCTTC
TRBV24-1	TRBD2	many	TRBJ2-1	CATSPSKGRLAGFSSYNEQFF	TGTGCCACCAGTCCATCCAAAGGCCGGCTAGCGGGGTTTTCCTCCTACAATGAGCAGTTCTTC
TRBV28	-	-	TRBJ1-2	CASSSYSDNNHGYTF	TGTGCCAGCAGCTCCTATTCGGACAACAACCATGGCTACACCTTC
TRBV20-1	-	many	TRBJ2-7	CSARHVDLYEQYF	TGCAGTGCTAGACACGTGGATCTCTACGAGCAGTACTTC
TRBV20-1	-	-	TRBJ2-3	CSAILEPRHTDTQYF	TGCAGTGCCATCCTAGAACCGCGACACACAGATACGCAGTATTTT
TRBV20-1	TRBD1	-	TRBJ1-2	CSSLQGRNGYTF	TGCAGTTCCCTACAGGGGCGAAATGGCTACACCTTC
TRBV7-9	-	many	TRBJ2-6	CASSLGSGANVLTF	TGTGCCAGCAGCTTAGGATCTGGGGCCAACGTCCTGACTTTC
TRBV7-2	TRBD2	many	TRBJ2-2	CASSLAKGARLAGKNTGELFF	TGTGCCAGCAGCTTAGCCAAGGGGGCGCGACTAGCGGGAAAGAACACCGGGGAGCTGTTTTTT
TRBV15	-	-	TRBJ1-2	CATSTTVNYGYTF	TGTGCCACCAGCACGACAGTAAACTATGGCTACACCTTC
TRBV12-3/TRBV12-4	TRBD1	many	TRBJ2-7	CASSLVLRDRAYEQYF	TGTGCCAGCAGTTTAGTTTTACGGGACAGGGCCTACGAGCAGTACTTC
TRBV19	TRBD1	-	TRBJ2-2	CASSGQGGTGELFF	TGTGCCAGTAGTGGACAGGGGGGGACCGGGGAGCTGTTTTTT
TRBV27	-	many	TRBJ2-1	CASSFAGYVEQFF	TGTGCCAGCAGTTTCGCGGGGTATGTTGAGCAGTTCTTC
TRBV11-1	TRBD2	many	TRBJ2-2	CASSLTSGGNTGELFF	TGTGCCAGCAGCCTCACTAGCGGGGGGAACACCGGGGAGCTGTTTTTT
TRBV20-1	TRBD2	-	TRBJ2-7	CSAPPGTSGSYEQYF	TGCAGTGCGCCACCCGGGACTAGCGGGAGCTACGAGCAGTACTTC
TRBV2	-	few	TRBJ1-1	CASNREQGLMNTEAFF	TGTGCCAGCAACAGGGAACAGGGATTAATGAACACTGAAGCTTTCTTT
TRBV9	TRBD2	many	TRBJ2-7	CASSVGLAGSYEQYF	TGTGCCAGCAGCGTAGGGCTAGCGGGCTCCTACGAGCAGTACTTC
TRBV2	TRBD1	many	TRBJ2-2	CASSSFTGVNTGELFF	TGTGCCAGCAGTAGTTTCACAGGGGTTAACACCGGGGAGCTGTTTTTT
TRBV11-1	-	many	TRBJ2-1	CASSLGSMVDEQFF	TGTGCCAGCAGCTTAGGAAGTATGGTAGACGAGCAGTTCTTC
TRBV20-1	TRBD1	many	TRBJ1-5	CSAAGTGPGQPQHF	TGCAGTGCTGCCGGGACAGGGCCGGGGCAGCCCCAGCATTTT
TRBV13	-	-	TRBJ1-4	CASSLEGNEKLFF	TGTGCCAGCAGCTTAGAGGGGAATGAAAAACTGTTTTTT
TRBV28	TRBD1	many	TRBJ2-7	CASTRDRGLSYEQYF	TGTGCCAGCACCAGGGACAGGGGCCTCTCCTACGAGCAGTACTTC
TRBV3-1	-	-	TRBJ1-5	CTSSHPDGPQHF	TGTACCAGCAGCCATCCCGACGGGCCCCAGCATTTT
TRBV3-1	TRBD2	many	TRBJ2-5	CASSRGAGVVETQYF	TGTGCCAGCAGCCGTGGGGCGGGAGTCGTGGAGACCCAGTACTTC
TRBV29-1	TRBD1	few	TRBJ2-7	CSVGQGNYEQYF	TGCAGCGTTGGACAGGGGAATTACGAGCAGTACTTC
TRBV10-2	TRBD2	once	TRBJ2-1	CASSEFLSGVAKNIQFF	TGCGCCAGCAGTGAGTTCCTGAGCGGGGTAGCCAAAAACATTCAGTTCTTC
TRBV6-1	TRBD1	many	TRBJ2-5	CASSTQGVGETQYF	TGTGCCAGCAGCACACAGGGGGTTGGGGAGACCCAGTACTTC
TRBV15	-	many	TRBJ2-1	CATSRDSEGNNEQFF	TGTGCCACCAGCAGAGATTCCGAAGGGAACAATGAGCAGTTCTTC
TRBV30	-	many	TRBJ2-7	CAWSLPPIYEQYF	TGTGCCTGGAGTTTACCCCCCATCTACGAGCAGTACTTC
TRBV3-1	-	many	TRBJ1-1	CASSQTAKGTEAFF	TGTGCCAGCAGCCAGACAGCGAAGGGCACTGAAGCTTTCTTT
TRBV18	-	many	TRBJ2-7	CASSPQGRYEQYF	TGTGCCAGCTCACCACAGGGGAGGTACGAGCAGTACTTC
TRBV7-3	TRBD1	-	TRBJ1-2	CDTAKRGLDYGYTF	TGTGACACTGCTAAGAGGGGGCTTGACTATGGCTACACCTTC
TRBV28	TRBD1	many	TRBJ2-7	CASRPDPKQGNGEQYF	TGTGCCAGCAGGCCCGATCCTAAACAGGGGAATGGGGAGCAGTACTTC
TRBV10-3	-	many	TRBJ1-1	CAIKLQANTEAFF	TGTGCCATCAAGCTACAGGCCAACACTGAAGCTTTCTTT